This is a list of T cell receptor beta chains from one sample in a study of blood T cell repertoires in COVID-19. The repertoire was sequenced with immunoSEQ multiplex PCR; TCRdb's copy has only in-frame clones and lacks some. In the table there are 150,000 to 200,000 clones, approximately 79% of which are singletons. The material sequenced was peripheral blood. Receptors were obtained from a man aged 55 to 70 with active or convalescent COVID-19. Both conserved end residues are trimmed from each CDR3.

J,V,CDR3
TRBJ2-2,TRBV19,ASSIRTSGRAWAGELF
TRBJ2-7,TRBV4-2,ASSQASTGTGVYEQY
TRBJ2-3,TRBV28,ASSTLVGTQY
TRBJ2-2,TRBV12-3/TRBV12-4,ASQGAGELF
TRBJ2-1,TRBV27,ASSLGRSSSYNEQF
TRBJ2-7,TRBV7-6,ASSQYAGSAYEQY
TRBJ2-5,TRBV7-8,ASSTYSGVGETQY
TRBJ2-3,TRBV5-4,ASSPDFSTDTQY
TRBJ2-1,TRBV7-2,ASRPLAGVDNEQF
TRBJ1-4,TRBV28,ASSLGTVSEKLF
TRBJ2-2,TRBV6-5,ASSYPGRVNTGELF
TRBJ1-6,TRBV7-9,ASSPRWEPRTGNSPLH
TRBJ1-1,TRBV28,AAAAPFLNTEAF
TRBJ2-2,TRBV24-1,ATSEGENTGELF
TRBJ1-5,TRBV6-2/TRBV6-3,ASSPDRGPNQPQH
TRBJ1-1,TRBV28,ASRTGTTEAF
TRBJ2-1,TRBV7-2,ASSPGTSGDNEQF
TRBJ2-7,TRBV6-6,ASSYRTSGRAPLGPYEQY
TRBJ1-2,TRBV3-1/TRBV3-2,ASSLIGGPEHYGYT
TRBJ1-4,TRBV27,ASSSLMLGAAGAANEKLF
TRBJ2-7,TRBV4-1,ASSQVYATSYEQY
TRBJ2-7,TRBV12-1,ASSPISYSGSSYEQY
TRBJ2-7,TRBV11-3,ASRGVAGVGEQY
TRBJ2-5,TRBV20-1,SARSSGTQY
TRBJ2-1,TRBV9,ASSVALGGNEQF
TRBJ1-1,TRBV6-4,ASSGEPGNTEAF
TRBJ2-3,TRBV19,ASSIPAGATDTQY
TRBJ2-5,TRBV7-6,ASSLAGTSGRFNQETQY
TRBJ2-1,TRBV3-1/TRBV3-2,ASSQDLSGGSYNEQF
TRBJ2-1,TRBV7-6,ASSTYSGSKNEQF
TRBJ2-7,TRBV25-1,ASTGQAYEQY
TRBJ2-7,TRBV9,ASSVSPQGEQY
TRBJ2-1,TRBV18,ASSPSRGSSYNEQF
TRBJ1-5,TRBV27,ASSLYRDRAQPQH
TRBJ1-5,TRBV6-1,ASSVGDRELHQPQH
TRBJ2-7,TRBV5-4,ASSRQGIRSYEQY
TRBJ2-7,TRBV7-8,ASSLAGTSPWVPYEQY
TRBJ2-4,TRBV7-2,ASSPERALAKNIQY
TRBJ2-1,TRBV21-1,ASSIITPCSYNEQF
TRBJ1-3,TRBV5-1,ASSPTGDSGNTIY
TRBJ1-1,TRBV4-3,ASSQDWSGREAF
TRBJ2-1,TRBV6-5,ASSLGRYNEQF